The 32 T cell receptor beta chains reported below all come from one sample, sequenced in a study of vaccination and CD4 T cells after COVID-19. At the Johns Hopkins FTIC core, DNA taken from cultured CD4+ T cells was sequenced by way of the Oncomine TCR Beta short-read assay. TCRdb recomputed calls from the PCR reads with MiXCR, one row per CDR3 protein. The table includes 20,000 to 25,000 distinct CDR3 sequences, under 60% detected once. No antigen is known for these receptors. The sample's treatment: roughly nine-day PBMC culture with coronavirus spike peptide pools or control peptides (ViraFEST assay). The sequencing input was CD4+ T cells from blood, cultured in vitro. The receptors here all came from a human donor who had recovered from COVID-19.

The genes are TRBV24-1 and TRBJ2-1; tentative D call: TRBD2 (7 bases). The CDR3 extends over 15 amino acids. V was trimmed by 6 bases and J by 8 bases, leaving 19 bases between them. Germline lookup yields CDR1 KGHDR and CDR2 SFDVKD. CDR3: CATSWGGAGVDEQFF. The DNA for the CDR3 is TGTGCCACCAGTTGGGGGGGGGCTGGAGTCGATGAGCAGTTCTTC.

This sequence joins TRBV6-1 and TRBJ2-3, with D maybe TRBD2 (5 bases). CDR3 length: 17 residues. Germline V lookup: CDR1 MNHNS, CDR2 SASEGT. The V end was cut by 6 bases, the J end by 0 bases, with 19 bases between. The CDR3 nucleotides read TGTGCCAGCAGCCCGGGGTCCAGGCCTGTGAGCACAGATACGCAGTATTTT. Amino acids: CASSPGSRPVSTDTQYF.

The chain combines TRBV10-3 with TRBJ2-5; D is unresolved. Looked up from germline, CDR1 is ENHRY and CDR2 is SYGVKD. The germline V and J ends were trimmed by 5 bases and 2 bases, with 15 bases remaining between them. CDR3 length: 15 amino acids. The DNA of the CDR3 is TGTGCCATCAGTATCGACCGAGCCTCTCAAGAGACCCAGTACTTC. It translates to CAISIDRASQETQYF.

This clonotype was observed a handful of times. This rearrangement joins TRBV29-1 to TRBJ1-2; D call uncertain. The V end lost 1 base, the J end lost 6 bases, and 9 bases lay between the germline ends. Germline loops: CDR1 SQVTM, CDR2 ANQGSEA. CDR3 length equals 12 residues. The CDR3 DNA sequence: TGCAGCGTTGAAGGCAGTTCCCATGGCTACACCTTC. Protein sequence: CSVEGSSHGYTF.

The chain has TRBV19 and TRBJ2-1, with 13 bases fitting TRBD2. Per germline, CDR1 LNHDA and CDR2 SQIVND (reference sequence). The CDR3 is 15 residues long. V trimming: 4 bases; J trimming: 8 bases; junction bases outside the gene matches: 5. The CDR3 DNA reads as TGTGCCAGTAGTACTACTAGCGGGAGGGCCGATGAGCAGTTCTTC. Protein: CASSTTSGRADEQFF.

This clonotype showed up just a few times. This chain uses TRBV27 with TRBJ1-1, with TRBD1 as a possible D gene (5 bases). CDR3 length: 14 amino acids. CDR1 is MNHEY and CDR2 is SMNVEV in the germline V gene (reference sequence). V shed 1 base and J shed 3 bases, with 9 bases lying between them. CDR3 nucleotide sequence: TGTGCCAGCAGTTTATACGGGGGATACACTGAAGCTTTCTTT. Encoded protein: CASSLYGGYTEAFF.

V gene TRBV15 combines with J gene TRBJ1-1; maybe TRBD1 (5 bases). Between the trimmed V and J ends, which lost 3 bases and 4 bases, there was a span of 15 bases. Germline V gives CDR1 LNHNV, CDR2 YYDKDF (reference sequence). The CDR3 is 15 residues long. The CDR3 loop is CATSSPRVGGTEAFF. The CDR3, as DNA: TGTGCCACCAGCAGCCCCAGGGTCGGAGGCACTGAAGCTTTCTTT.

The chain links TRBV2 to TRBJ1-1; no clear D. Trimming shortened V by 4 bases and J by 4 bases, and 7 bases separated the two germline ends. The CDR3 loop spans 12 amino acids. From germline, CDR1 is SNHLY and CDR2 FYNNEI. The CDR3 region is CASSVSATEAFF. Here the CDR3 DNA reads TGTGCCAGCAGTGTATCGGCCACTGAAGCTTTCTTT. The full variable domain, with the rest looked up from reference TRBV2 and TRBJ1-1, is EPEVTQTPSHQVTQMGQEVILRCVPISNHLYFYWYRQILGQKVEFLVSFYNNEISEKSEIFDDQFSVERPDGSNFTLKIRSTKLEDSAMYFCASSVSATEAFFGQGTRLTVV.

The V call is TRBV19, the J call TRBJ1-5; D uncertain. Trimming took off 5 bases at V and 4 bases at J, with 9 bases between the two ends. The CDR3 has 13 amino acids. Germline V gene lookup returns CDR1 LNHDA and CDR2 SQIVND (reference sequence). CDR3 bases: TGTGCCAGTAGTCGAGGGAGAAATCAGCCCCAGCATTTT. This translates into CASSRGRNQPQHF.

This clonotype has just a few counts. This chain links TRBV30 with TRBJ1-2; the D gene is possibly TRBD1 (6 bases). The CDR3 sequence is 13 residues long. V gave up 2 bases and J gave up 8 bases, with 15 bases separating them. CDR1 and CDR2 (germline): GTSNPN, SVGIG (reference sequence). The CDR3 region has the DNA TGTGCCTGGAGTCGGCCAGGGGTAGAGGGCTACACCTTC. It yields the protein CAWSRPGVEGYTF. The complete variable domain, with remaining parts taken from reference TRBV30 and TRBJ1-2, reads SQTIHQWPATLVQPVGSPLSLECTVEGTSNPNLYWYRQAAGRGLQLLFYSVGIGQISSEVPQNLSASRPQDRQFILSSKKLLLSDSGFYLCAWSRPGVEGYTFGSGTRLTVV.

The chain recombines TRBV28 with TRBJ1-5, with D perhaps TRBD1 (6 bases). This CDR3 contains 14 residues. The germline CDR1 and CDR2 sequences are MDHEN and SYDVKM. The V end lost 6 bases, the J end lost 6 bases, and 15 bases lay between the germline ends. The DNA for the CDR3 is TGTGCCAGCAGGTTGGGGGGGCGGGTTCAGCCCCAGCATTTT. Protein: CASRLGGRVQPQHF.

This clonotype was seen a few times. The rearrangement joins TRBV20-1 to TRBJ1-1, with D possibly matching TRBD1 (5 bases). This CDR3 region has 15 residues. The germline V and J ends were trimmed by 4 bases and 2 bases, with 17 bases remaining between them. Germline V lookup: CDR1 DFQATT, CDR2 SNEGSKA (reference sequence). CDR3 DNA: TGCAGTGCTAACCCAGGGCCTCGGCTAAACACTGAAGCTTTCTTT. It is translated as CSANPGPRLNTEAFF.

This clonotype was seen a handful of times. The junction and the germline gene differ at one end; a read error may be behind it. The CDR3 coding sequence is TGCAGTGCAAGAGAGGACTACAATGAGCAGTTCTTC. It encodes CSAREDYNEQFF. The chain recombines TRBV20-1 with TRBJ2-1; no reliable D call. The germline V gene encodes CDR1 DFQATT and CDR2 SNEGSKA (reference sequence). The CDR3 contains 12 residues.

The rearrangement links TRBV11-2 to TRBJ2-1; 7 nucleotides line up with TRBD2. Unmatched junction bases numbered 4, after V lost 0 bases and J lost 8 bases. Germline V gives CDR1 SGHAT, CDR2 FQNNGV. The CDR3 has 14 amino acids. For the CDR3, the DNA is TGTGCCAGCAGCTTAGATGGGGGGGACGATGAGCAGTTCTTC. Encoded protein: CASSLDGGDDEQFF. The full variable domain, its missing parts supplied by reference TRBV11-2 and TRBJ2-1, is EAGVAQSPRYKIIEKRQSVAFWCNPISGHATLYWYQQILGQGPKLLIQFQNNGVVDDSQLPKDRFSAERLKGVDSTLKIQPAKLEDSAVYLCASSLDGGDDEQFFGPGTRLTVL.

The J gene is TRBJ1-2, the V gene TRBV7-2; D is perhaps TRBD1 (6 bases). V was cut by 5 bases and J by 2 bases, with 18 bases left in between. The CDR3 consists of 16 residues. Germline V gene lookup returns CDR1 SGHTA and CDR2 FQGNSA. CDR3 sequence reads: CASSRGGQGINYGYTF. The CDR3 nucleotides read TGTGCCAGCAGCCGGGGAGGGCAGGGGATAAACTATGGCTACACCTTC.

The DNA of the CDR3 is TGTGCCAGCAGTCATTCGGCGGGAACGCTCAACACCGGGGAGCTGTTTTTT. Amino acid sequence: CASSHSAGTLNTGELFF. This rearrangement joins TRBV2 to TRBJ2-2; weak D call: TRBD2 (6 bases). The CDR3 extends over 17 amino acids. V was clipped by 5 bases and J by 2 bases, with 18 bases between them. Germline V gene data show CDR1 as SNHLY and CDR2 as FYNNEI. Full variable domain (outside the CDR3, taken from reference TRBV2 and TRBJ2-2): EPEVTQTPSHQVTQMGQEVILRCVPISNHLYFYWYRQILGQKVEFLVSFYNNEISEKSEIFDDQFSVERPDGSNFTLKIRSTKLEDSAMYFCASSHSAGTLNTGELFFGEGSRLTVL.

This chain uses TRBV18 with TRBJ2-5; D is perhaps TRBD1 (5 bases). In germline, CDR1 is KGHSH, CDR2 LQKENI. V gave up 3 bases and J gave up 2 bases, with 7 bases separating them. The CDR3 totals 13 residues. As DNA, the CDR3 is TGTGCCAGCTCACCGAGACAGCAAGAGACCCAGTACTTC. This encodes CASSPRQQETQYF. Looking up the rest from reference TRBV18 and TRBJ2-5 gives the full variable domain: NAGVMQNPRHLVRRRGQEARLRCSPMKGHSHVYWYRQLPEEGLKFMVYLQKENIIDESGMPKERFSAEFPKEGPSILRIQQVVRGDSAAYFCASSPRQQETQYFGPGTRLLVL.

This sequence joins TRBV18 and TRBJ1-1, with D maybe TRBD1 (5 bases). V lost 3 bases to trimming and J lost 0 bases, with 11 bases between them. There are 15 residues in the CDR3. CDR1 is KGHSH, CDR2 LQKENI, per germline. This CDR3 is CASSPPTAMNTEAFF. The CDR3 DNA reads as TGTGCCAGCTCACCCCCGACAGCTATGAACACTGAAGCTTTCTTT.

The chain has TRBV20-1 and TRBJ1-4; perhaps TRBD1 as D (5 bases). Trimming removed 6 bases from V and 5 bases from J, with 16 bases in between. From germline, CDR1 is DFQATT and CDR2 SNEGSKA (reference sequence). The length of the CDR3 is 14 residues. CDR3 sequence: CSAPVGVLNEKLFF. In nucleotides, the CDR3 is TGCAGTGCGCCTGTAGGGGTCCTAAATGAAAAACTGTTTTTT.

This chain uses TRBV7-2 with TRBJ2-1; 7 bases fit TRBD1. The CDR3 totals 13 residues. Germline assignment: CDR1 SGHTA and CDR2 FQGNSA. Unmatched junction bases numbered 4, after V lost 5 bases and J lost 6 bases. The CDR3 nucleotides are TGTGCCAGCAGCAGACAGGGTGGCAATGAGCAGTTCTTC. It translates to CASSRQGGNEQFF.

The CDR3 DNA sequence: TGCGCCAGCGGGAAGGTCTCCACAGATACGCAGTATTTT. This codes for CASGKVSTDTQYF. This chain joins TRBV4-3 and TRBJ2-3; D is ambiguous. Trimming shortened V by 8 bases and J by 2 bases, and 11 bases separated the two germline ends. CDR3 length: 13 amino acids. The germline V gene has CDR1 LGHNA and CDR2 YSLEER.

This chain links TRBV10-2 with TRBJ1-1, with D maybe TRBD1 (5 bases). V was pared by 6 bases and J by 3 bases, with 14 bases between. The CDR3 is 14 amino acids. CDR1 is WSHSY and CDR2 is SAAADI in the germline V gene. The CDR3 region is CASRFSGLYTEAFF. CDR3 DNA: TGCGCCAGCAGGTTTTCGGGACTTTACACTGAAGCTTTCTTT.

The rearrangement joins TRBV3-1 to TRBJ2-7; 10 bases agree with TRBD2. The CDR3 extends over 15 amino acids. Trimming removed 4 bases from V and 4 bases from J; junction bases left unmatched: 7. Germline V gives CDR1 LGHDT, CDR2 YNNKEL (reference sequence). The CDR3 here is CASSPPGLAYYEQYF. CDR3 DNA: TGTGCCAGCAGCCCCCCGGGACTAGCGTATTACGAGCAGTACTTC.

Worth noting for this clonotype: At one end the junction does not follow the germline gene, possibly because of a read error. The CDR3 region is CASSLWYSGANALTF. The CDR3 nucleotides are TGTGCCAGCAGCTTATGGTACTCTGGGGCCAACGCCCTGACTTTC. The chain joins TRBV27 to TRBJ2-6; TRBD1 might be the D (5 bases). Per germline, CDR1 MNHEY and CDR2 SMNVEV (reference sequence). There are 15 residues in the CDR3.

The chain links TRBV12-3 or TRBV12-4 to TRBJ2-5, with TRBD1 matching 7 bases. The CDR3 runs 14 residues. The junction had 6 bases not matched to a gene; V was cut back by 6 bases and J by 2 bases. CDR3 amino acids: CASRRGQPQETQYF. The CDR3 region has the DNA TGTGCCAGCAGGAGGGGACAGCCTCAAGAGACCCAGTACTTC.

The CDR3 loop is CAWDPGRTRGTNSPLHF. In DNA form, the CDR3 reads TGTGCCTGGGACCCGGGACGGACAAGGGGGACAAATTCACCCCTCCACTTT. The chain uses TRBV30 and TRBJ1-6; a weak D match, TRBD1 (6 bases). The CDR3 runs to 17 residues. V lost 5 bases, J lost 7 bases, and 24 bases lay in between. CDR1 is GTSNPN, CDR2 SVGIG, per germline (reference sequence).

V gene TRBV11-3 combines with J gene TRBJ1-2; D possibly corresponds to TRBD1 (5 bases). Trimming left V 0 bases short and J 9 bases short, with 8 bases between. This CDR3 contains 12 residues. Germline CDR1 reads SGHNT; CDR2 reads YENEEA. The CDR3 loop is CASSLEGDRYTF. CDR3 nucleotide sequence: TGTGCCAGCAGCTTAGAAGGGGATCGCTACACCTTC. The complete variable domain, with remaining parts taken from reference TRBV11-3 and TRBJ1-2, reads EAGVVQSPRYKIIEKKQPVAFWCNPISGHNTLYWYLQNLGQGPELLIRYENEEAVDDSQLPKDRFSAERLKGVDSTLKIQPAELGDSAVYLCASSLEGDRYTFGSGTRLTVV.

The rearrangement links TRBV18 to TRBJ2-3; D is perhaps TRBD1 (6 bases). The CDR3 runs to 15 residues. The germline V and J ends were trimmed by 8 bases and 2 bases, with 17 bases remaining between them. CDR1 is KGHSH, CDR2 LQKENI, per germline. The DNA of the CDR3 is TGTGCCAGCACCAGTGTAGCAGGGGACACAGATACGCAGTATTTT. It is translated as CASTSVAGDTDTQYF.

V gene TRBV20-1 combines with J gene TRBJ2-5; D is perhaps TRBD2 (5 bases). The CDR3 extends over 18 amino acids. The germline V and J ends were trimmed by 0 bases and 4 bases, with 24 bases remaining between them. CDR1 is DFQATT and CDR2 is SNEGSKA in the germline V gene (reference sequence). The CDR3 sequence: CSARDPHATGNQRETQYF. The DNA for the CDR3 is TGCAGTGCTAGAGATCCGCACGCGACGGGGAACCAGCGAGAGACCCAGTACTTC.

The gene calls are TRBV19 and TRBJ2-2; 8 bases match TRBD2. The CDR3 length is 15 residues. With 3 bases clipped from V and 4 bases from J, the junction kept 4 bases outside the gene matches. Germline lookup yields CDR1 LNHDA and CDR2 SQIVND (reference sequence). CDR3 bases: TGTGCCAGTAGTATCGGAGCGGGGGTCACCGGGGAGCTGTTTTTT. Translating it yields CASSIGAGVTGELFF.

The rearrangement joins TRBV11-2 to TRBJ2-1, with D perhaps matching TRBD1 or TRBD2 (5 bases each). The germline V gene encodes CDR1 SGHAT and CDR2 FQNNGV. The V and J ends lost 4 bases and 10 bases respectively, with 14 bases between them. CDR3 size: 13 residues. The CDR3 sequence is CASSSTGTGEQFF. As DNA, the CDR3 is TGTGCCAGCAGCTCCACCGGGACGGGGGAGCAGTTCTTC.

The CDR3 nucleotides read TGTGCCAGCAGCTTCGGAGAGACCCAGTACTTC. Translating gives CASSFGETQYF. V and J are TRBV5-4 and TRBJ2-5; unclear D gene. Germline CDR1 is SGHNT and CDR2 is YYREEE (reference sequence). V was shortened by 2 bases and J by 4 bases, with 3 bases between the two germline ends. This CDR3 region has 11 residues.